These 29 T cell receptor beta chains were all obtained from the same sample, sequenced in a study of identical twins. MiXCR, run by TCRdb on the 5' RACE reads, gives a single entry per CDR3 protein. In the table there are roughly 250,000 distinct CDR3 sequences, approximately 7% of which are singletons. The data also belong to a second study, concerning yellow fever vaccine responses in identical twins.

What was sequenced was memory (CD45RO+) T cells sorted from blood. The source of these receptors is a woman younger than 35 in good health.

On this clonotype itself: A much more abundant neighbour one base away suggests this may be a read error. This chain joins TRBV5-5 and TRBJ2-2; unclear D gene. Germline assignment: CDR1 SGHKS and CDR2 YYEKEE (reference sequence). This CDR3 is 13 amino acids long. V lost 7 bases and J lost 5, with 12 bases in between. The CDR3: CASGPYRTGELFF. CDR3 DNA: TGTGCCAGCGGCCCCTACCGGACCGGGGAGCTGTTTTTT.

This clonotype was recorded a few times. The chain uses TRBV24-1 and TRBJ2-7; 9 bases are shared with TRBD2. The junction had 2 bases not matched to a gene; V was cut back by 2 bases and J by 4 bases. The CDR3 is made up of 14 amino acids. Germline CDR1 KGHDR, CDR2 SFDVKD. CDR3 amino acids: CATSDSGLAYEQYF. CDR3 DNA: TGTGCCACCAGTGATTCGGGACTAGCTTACGAGCAGTACTTC.

The table lists this clonotype with many counts. The J gene is TRBJ2-5, the V gene TRBV9, with D perhaps TRBD2 (5 bases). V lost 0 bases to trimming and J lost 1 base, with 13 bases between them. Germline values: CDR1 SGDLS, CDR2 YYNGEE. This CDR3 spans 16 amino acids. The CDR3 reads CASSVGPSEGQETQYF. The CDR3 nucleotides read TGTGCCAGCAGCGTAGGACCCTCAGAGGGCCAAGAGACCCAGTACTTC.

This clonotype was counted many times. The chain is built from TRBV20-1 and TRBJ2-1; weak D call: TRBD2 (5 bases). The CDR3 is 13 residues long. V was clipped by 1 base and J by 7 bases, with 11 bases between them. The V gene's germline CDR1 is DFQATT and CDR2 SNEGSKA (reference sequence). The CDR3 loop reads CSARVGVGNEQFF. CDR3 DNA sequence: TGCAGTGCTAGAGTGGGAGTGGGGAATGAGCAGTTCTTC.

The V gene is TRBV12-3 or TRBV12-4, the J gene TRBJ1-6; 7 nucleotides align to TRBD1. This CDR3 has 14 amino acids. The J segment lost 11 bases and the V segment lost 6 bases, leaving 10 bases of the junction unmatched. Here the CDR3 reads CASSRPGGNAPLHF. The CDR3 DNA follows: TGTGCCAGCAGCCGCCCAGGGGGGAATGCACCCCTCCACTTT.

The chain uses TRBV7-2 and TRBJ1-5; no clear D gene. The ends were cut back, 5 bases at V and 7 bases at J, with 15 bases in the middle. CDR1 is SGHTA and CDR2 is FQGNSA in the germline V gene. There are 14 residues in the CDR3. CDR3 bases: TGTGCCAGCAGCGAGCAGGTGGGTGGCCAGCCCCAGCATTTT. Translated, it gives CASSEQVGGQPQHF.

The CDR3 is CAIIGLDNEQFF. The DNA of the CDR3 is TGTGCCATCATTGGATTGGACAATGAGCAGTTCTTC. The chain employs TRBV10-3 and TRBJ2-1; the D is unclear. This CDR3 is built from 12 residues. Germline CDR1 is ENHRY and CDR2 is SYGVKD. V lost 7 bases and J lost 5, with 9 bases in between.

This clonotype came up a few times. V and J are TRBV4-1 and TRBJ1-5, with D unclear. The CDR3 is 15 amino acids. Trimming pared 1 base from V and 2 bases from J, leaving 9 bases between. Germline loops: CDR1 MGHRA, CDR2 YSYEKL. CDR3 sequence: CASSQVGLGNQPQHF. In DNA, the CDR3 is TGCGCCAGCAGCCAAGTGGGCCTTGGCAATCAGCCCCAGCATTTT.

This chain joins TRBV6-5 and TRBJ2-2; possibly TRBD2 for D (7 bases). The CDR3 sequence is 15 residues long. CDR1 is MNHEY, CDR2 SVGAGI, per germline. V lost 5 bases, J lost 4 bases, and 14 bases lay in between. As DNA, the CDR3 is TGTGCCAGCAGTCCTCGAGGGGGGGGCACCGGGGAGCTGTTTTTT. Translating it yields CASSPRGGGTGELFF.

In this sample, this clonotype turned up many times. The rearrangement links TRBV4-1 to TRBJ1-1, with 7 bases lining up with TRBD1. The germline gives CDR1 MGHRA, CDR2 YSYEKL. J lost 1 base, V lost 1 base, and 0 bases had no gene match. This CDR3 is built from 14 residues. The CDR3 region has the DNA TGCGCCAGCAGCCAAGGACAGGGGAACACTGAAGCTTTCTTT. Encoded protein: CASSQGQGNTEAFF.

The V gene is TRBV5-1, the J gene TRBJ2-5, with 7 bases aligning to TRBD1. Germline assignment: CDR1 SGHRS and CDR2 YFSETQ. V shed 4 bases, J shed 0 bases, and the junction held 15 bases outside the gene matches. This CDR3 has 18 residues. The CDR3 coding sequence is TGCGCCAGCAGCCGGACAGGTGAAAGGCAAGCGTACCAAGAGACCCAGTACTTC. Protein sequence: CASSRTGERQAYQETQYF.

The chain is built from TRBV5-1 and TRBJ2-5; D is possibly TRBD2 (7 bases). V lost 0 bases, J lost 1 base, and 13 bases lay in between. The CDR3 consists of 16 residues. The V gene's germline CDR1 is SGHRS and CDR2 YFSETQ. The CDR3 region has the DNA TGCGCCAGCAGCTTGGAGGGGGGGAGAGGCCAAGAGACCCAGTACTTC. Protein sequence: CASSLEGGRGQETQYF.

This clonotype was picked up a small number of times. V and J are TRBV5-1 and TRBJ1-2; D is uncertain. The ends were cut back, 0 bases at V and 5 bases at J, with 20 bases in the middle. CDR1 SGHRS and CDR2 YFSETQ come from the germline V gene. The CDR3 has 17 amino acids. Here the CDR3 DNA reads TGCGCCAGCAGCTTGGGAGTGATGGGAGATGTCTTGTATGGCTACACCTTC. As protein: CASSLGVMGDVLYGYTF.

V gene TRBV27 combines with J gene TRBJ2-7; 11 nucleotides align to TRBD2. This CDR3 contains 16 residues. The J segment lost 1 base and the V segment lost 8 bases, leaving 10 bases of the junction unmatched. CDR1 and CDR2 from the germline V gene are MNHEY and SMNVEV (reference sequence). As DNA, the CDR3 is TGTGCCAGCGGCTCTGTCGGGACTAGCGGATCCTACGAGCAGTACTTC. It specifies CASGSVGTSGSYEQYF.

This clonotype occurred a few times. The chain employs TRBV12-3 or TRBV12-4 and TRBJ2-1, with D maybe TRBD2 (5 bases). Trimming shortened V by 8 bases and J by 6 bases, and 14 bases separated the two germline ends. The CDR3 has 13 amino acids. The CDR3 reads CASVRGLVNEQFF. The CDR3 DNA sequence: TGTGCCAGCGTCCGGGGTTTGGTCAATGAGCAGTTCTTC.

This clonotype was observed at least ten times. V gene TRBV7-9 combines with J gene TRBJ2-2; 8 nucleotides align to TRBD2. The junction had 7 bases not matched to a gene; V was cut back by 5 bases and J by 5 bases. Per the germline V gene, CDR1 is SEHNR and CDR2 is FQNEAQ (reference sequence). The CDR3 extends over 15 amino acids. In nucleotides, the CDR3 is TGTGCCAGCAGCCCCGGACTAGCTCGAACCGGGGAGCTGTTTTTT. It translates to CASSPGLARTGELFF.

In this sample, this clonotype turned up a few times. J is TRBJ2-7 and V is TRBV3-1; D unresolved. Trimming took 1 base from V and 1 from J, leaving 14 bases between them. Germline V gene lookup returns CDR1 LGHDT and CDR2 YNNKEL (reference sequence). This CDR3 has 16 amino acids. CDR3 sequence: CASSQANPYSSYEQYF. In DNA, the CDR3 is TGTGCCAGCAGCCAAGCTAACCCGTACTCTTCCTACGAGCAGTACTTC.

This clonotype was counted many times. This CDR3 is CASTPIGASTDTQYF. CDR3 DNA sequence: TGTGCCAGCACCCCAATCGGGGCTAGCACAGATACGCAGTATTTT. The rearrangement uses TRBV9 and TRBJ2-3; either TRBD1 or TRBD2 may fit D (5 bases each). Trimming removed 6 bases at V and 0 bases at J, with 14 bases between. The CDR3 loop spans 15 amino acids. Germline CDR1 reads SGDLS; CDR2 reads YYNGEE.

This clonotype was recorded many times. CDR3 protein: CASSLQGYEQFF. CDR3 bases: TGTGCCAGCAGTTTACAGGGGTATGAGCAGTTCTTC. This chain connects TRBV12-3 or TRBV12-4 to TRBJ2-1, with a weak D call TRBD1 (6 bases). This CDR3 has 12 amino acids. The germline V and J ends were trimmed by 2 bases and 8 bases, with 7 bases remaining between them.

This clonotype was observed a few times. The rearrangement uses TRBV10-3 and TRBJ2-2; 8 bases line up with TRBD1. There are 15 residues in the CDR3. The germline CDR1 and CDR2 sequences are ENHRY and SYGVKD. V lost 6 bases to trimming and J lost 8 bases; unmatched junction nucleotides: 11. The CDR3 sequence is CAIRGGQAPAGELFF. The CDR3 nucleotides read TGTGCCATCAGGGGGGGACAGGCGCCAGCAGGGGAGCTGTTTTTT.

This clonotype was seen a few times. J is TRBJ2-2 and V is TRBV24-1; 9 bases line up with TRBD2. The CDR3 sequence is 16 residues long. J lost 5 bases, V lost 5 bases, and 8 bases had no gene match. CDR1 is KGHDR, CDR2 SFDVKD, per germline. The CDR3 region is CATSVSAGGRTGELFF. The DNA of the CDR3 is TGTGCCACCAGTGTAAGCGCGGGGGGGAGGACCGGGGAGCTGTTTTTT.

This clonotype was seen a few times. The V gene is TRBV5-6, the J gene TRBJ1-1; D remains ambiguous. Trimming took 4 bases from V and 1 from J, leaving 5 bases between them. CDR1 is SGHDT and CDR2 is YYEEEE in the germline V gene. The CDR3 consists of 12 residues. The CDR3 DNA follows: TGTGCCAGCAGCGGGCAGAACACTGAAGCTTTCTTT. It encodes CASSGQNTEAFF. The variable domain in full, with the rest retrieved from reference TRBV5-6 and TRBJ1-1, is DAGVTQSPTHLIKTRGQQVTLRCSPKSGHDTVSWYQQALGQGPQFIFQYYEEEERQRGNFPDRFSGHQFPNYSSELNVNALLLGDSALYLCASSGQNTEAFFGQGTRLTVV.

This clonotype has a handful of counts. This sequence joins TRBV28 and TRBJ1-6; D perhaps matches TRBD1 (5 bases). The CDR3 is 16 residues long. CDR1 MDHEN and CDR2 SYDVKM come from the germline V gene. Trimming took off 11 bases at V and 0 bases at J, with 17 bases between the two ends. CDR3 DNA: TGTGCCGTACCCAGGCAGGGCAGCTCCTATAATTCACCCCTCCACTTT. It specifies CAVPRQGSSYNSPLHF.

The V call is TRBV5-5, the J call TRBJ2-1; no clear D gene. V dropped 2 bases and J dropped 2 bases, with 8 bases sitting between them. CDR1 is SGHKS, CDR2 YYEKEE, per germline (reference sequence). CDR3 length: 14 amino acids. CDR3 bases: TGTGCCAGCAGCTTCGGCGTAACCTACAATGAGCAGTTCTTC. Its translation is CASSFGVTYNEQFF.

This clonotype was detected only a few times. The gene calls are TRBV5-1 and TRBJ2-5, with D perhaps matching TRBD1 (5 bases). The germline V gene encodes CDR1 SGHRS and CDR2 YFSETQ. Trimming stripped 0 bases from V and 5 bases from J, with 14 bases between. This CDR3 contains 15 residues. CDR3 region: CASSLEAGMRETQYF. DNA of the CDR3: TGCGCCAGCAGCTTGGAGGCAGGGATGAGGGAGACCCAGTACTTC.

This clonotype was picked up a small number of times. V and J are TRBV12-3 or TRBV12-4 and TRBJ2-7; D unclear. V was trimmed by 5 bases and J by 6 bases, leaving 11 bases between them. This CDR3 contains 12 residues. The CDR3 coding sequence is TGTGCCAGCAGTGATGCCTACTCCGAGCAGTACGTC. Its protein is CASSDAYSEQYV.

This clonotype showed up just a few times. This sequence joins TRBV7-9 and TRBJ2-7; D unresolved. The CDR3 spans 16 residues. Germline CDR1 is SEHNR and CDR2 is FQNEAQ (reference sequence). V lost 2 bases and J 2 bases, leaving 16 bases between the germline ends. The CDR3 loop is CASSLSGYSPAYEQYF. CDR3 in DNA: TGTGCCAGCAGCTTAAGTGGTTACAGTCCAGCCTACGAGCAGTACTTC.

This clonotype occurred many times. The chain recombines TRBV6-1 with TRBJ1-6; D ambiguous. Germline V CDR1 and CDR2: MNHNS, SASEGT. V lost 3 bases, J lost 5 bases, and 8 bases lay in between. The CDR3 consists of 14 residues. The CDR3 bases are TGTGCCAGCAGTGAGCAAAGCGATAATTCACCCCTCCACTTT. Its protein product is CASSEQSDNSPLHF.

This clonotype has only a few counts. This sequence joins TRBV7-9 and TRBJ2-3; D may be TRBD1 (5 bases). The germline V and J ends were trimmed by 5 bases and 0 bases, with 18 bases remaining between them. The germline gives CDR1 SEHNR, CDR2 FQNEAQ (reference sequence). This CDR3 is 17 amino acids long. CDR3 sequence: CASSPLRINRSTDTQYF. The CDR3 bases are TGTGCCAGCAGCCCACTTAGAATAAACAGGAGCACAGATACGCAGTATTTT. Filled out from reference TRBV7-9 and TRBJ2-3, the complete variable domain reads DTGVSQNPRHKITKRGQNVTFRCDPISEHNRLYWYRQTLGQGPEFLTYFQNEAQLEKSRLLSDRFSAERPKGSFSTLEIQRTEQGDSAMYLCASSPLRINRSTDTQYFGPGTRLTVL.